This T cell receptor beta chain was found in a study of blood T cell repertoires in COVID-19. Turning to the study itself: Researchers got acute and convalescent COVID-19 samples from the United States, Italy and Spain. PBMCs, B-cell-depleted T cells, or T cells provided the cDNA or gDNA that made up the material.

The repertoire was sequenced with immunoSEQ multiplex PCR; TCRdb's copy has only in-frame clones and lacks some. The sample includes around 130,000 clones, just under 90% seen only once; the top ten take about 2%. The CDR3 has 14 amino acids. The ends were cut back, 5 bases at V and 4 bases at J, with 14 bases in the middle. The V gene's germline CDR1 is SGHAT and CDR2 FQNNGV. V is TRBV11-2 and J is TRBJ1-2, with D possibly matching TRBD1 (5 bases). This clonotype was sampled from a woman aged 50 to 60 with acute or convalescent COVID-19. Material for sequencing was peripheral blood. This chain's CDR3 is CASSAGTARYGYTF. Written as DNA, the CDR3 is TGTGCCAGCAGCGCCGGGACTGCACGCTATGGCTACACCTTC.